This T cell receptor (beta chain) was profiled in a study of vaccination effects on CD4 cells after COVID-19. At the level of the study: All study participants received two doses of BNT162b2 or mRNA-1273 vaccine. Study-wide points: In the late period after vaccination, infection- and vaccine-induced clones contracted markedly.

The CDR3 totals 17 residues. The ends lost 0 bases at V and 2 bases at J; junction bases unmatched: 6. Germline V CDR1 and CDR2: SGHRS, YFSETQ. The repertoire was sequenced with immunoSEQ multiplex PCR; TCRdb's copy has only in-frame clones and lacks some. The sample holds about 58,000 clones, over 60% seen once. Culturing for more than eight days preceded CD4+ T cell isolation. Among the vaccine recipients, none had a prior SARS-CoV-2 infection, and nucleocapsid antibodies were negative. Worth noting for this clone: Its cognate antigen is unknown.

V usage is TRBV5-1 and J usage is TRBJ1-3; 9 nucleotides agree with TRBD1. This TCR was sampled from a human donor who received a COVID-19 vaccine. The material was CD4+ T cells from PBMCs cultured without peptide, obtained before COVID-19 vaccination. The CDR3 bases are TGCGCCAGCAGCTTGGCGGGGACAGGGAGGACTGGAAACACCATATATTTT. It encodes CASSLAGTGRTGNTIYF.